This TCR beta chain was identified during a study of blood T cell repertoires in COVID-19. About the research overall: Sites in the United States, Italy and Spain provided acute and convalescent COVID-19 samples. From T cells, B-cell-depleted T cells, or PBMCs came the material, which was cDNA or gDNA.

As originally analysed: Amplification with reference gene primers provided the estimates of nucleated cell counts. Data came from immunoSEQ multiplex PCR; TCRdb stores just in-frame clones and leaves some out. The V and J calls and clone size were taken over from that table, and D and trimming were inferred from the DNA. The table shows 55,000 to 90,000 clones, with around 87% occurring only once. The CDR3 length is 15 residues. Germline CDR1 is KGHSH and CDR2 is LQKENI. The germline V and J ends were trimmed by 3 bases and 0 bases, with 9 bases remaining between them. This receptor was taken from a man between 70 and 80 years old with active COVID-19. The sample comprised peripheral blood. This chain joins TRBV18 and TRBJ2-4; maybe TRBD2 (5 bases). The CDR3 loop reads CASSPPAAAKNIQYF. The CDR3 nucleotides are TGTGCCAGCTCACCCCCAGCGGCAGCCAAAAACATTCAGTACTTC.